The 20 T cell receptor beta chains below were found in one sample sequenced in a study of shared clonotypes between healthy human individuals. The data were produced by immunoSEQ multiplex PCR, yet TCRdb's version contains in-frame clones alone and is incomplete. Here the sample spans fewer than 600,000 clones, roughly four fifths being singletons. The source material was PBMCs. The receptors were gathered from a woman in her thirties or forties in good health. Some clones in this sample may be carry-over from other donors' samples.

This clone was recorded once. CDR3 residues: CASSQTGSTDTQYF. The DNA for the CDR3 is TGCGCCAGCAGCCAGACGGGGTCCACAGATACGCAGTATTTT. The chain combines TRBV4-1 with TRBJ2-3, with a tentative D call TRBD2 (5 bases). V gave up 3 bases and J gave up 2 bases, with 9 bases separating them. The CDR3 loop spans 14 amino acids. The germline CDR1 and CDR2 sequences are MGHRA and YSYEKL.

The J gene is TRBJ2-4, the V gene TRBV2; tentatively, D is TRBD1 (6 bases). V lost 6 bases and J 4 bases, leaving 16 bases between the germline ends. The germline V gene has CDR1 SNHLY and CDR2 FYNNEI. The CDR3 has 15 amino acids. CDR3 loop: CASSATSGTKNIQYF. The CDR3 DNA reads TGTGCCAGCAGCGCTACTTCCGGGACAAAAAACATTCAGTACTTC.

The chain recombines TRBV5-4 with TRBJ2-2; unclear D gene. The V and J ends lost 0 bases and 8 bases respectively, with 11 bases between them. Germline CDR1 SGHNT, CDR2 YYREEE (reference sequence). The CDR3 contains 14 residues. CDR3 DNA: TGTGCCAGCAGCTTGGGAACACCGAGGGGGGAGCTGTTTTTT. Protein: CASSLGTPRGELFF.

In its sample, this clone was seen a few times. The J gene is TRBJ2-3, the V gene TRBV5-1, with 7 bases identical to TRBD1. Germline CDR1 is SGHRS and CDR2 is YFSETQ. This CDR3 has 14 amino acids. J lost 0 bases, V lost 5 bases, and 3 bases had no gene match. The CDR3 reads CASRSGQSTDTQYF. The DNA of the CDR3 is TGCGCCAGCAGGTCGGGACAGAGCACAGATACGCAGTATTTT. Filled out from reference TRBV5-1 and TRBJ2-3, the complete variable domain reads KAGVTQTPRYLIKTRGQQVTLSCSPISGHRSVSWYQQTPGQGLQFLFEYFSETQRNKGNFPGRFSGRQFSNSRSEMNVSTLELGDSALYLCASRSGQSTDTQYFGPGTRLTVL.

V and J are TRBV7-3 and TRBJ2-7; 7 nucleotides align to TRBD1. CDR3 length: 13 amino acids. V lost 5 bases, J lost 4 bases, and 5 bases stayed unmatched. Germline CDR1 reads SGHTA; CDR2 reads FQGTGA. The CDR3 spells CASSRQGGYEQYF. CDR3 nucleotide sequence: TGTGCCAGCAGCAGACAGGGTGGGTACGAGCAGTACTTC.

Comment on this clone: A much larger clone lies a single base off, so this may be a read error. The sample holds other DNA sequences that translate to the same CDR3. The chain links TRBV28 to TRBJ2-5, with TRBD2 identical over 12 bases. CDR3 length equals 15 residues. Germline V gene sequence: CDR1 MDHEN, CDR2 SYDVKM. V gave up 7 bases and J gave up 7 bases; unmatched junction bases: 10. CDR3 region: CASKLLAGGPGTQYF. The CDR3 nucleotides are TGTGCCAGCAAACTACTAGCGGGAGGACCAGGGACCCAGTACTTC. Using reference TRBV28 and TRBJ2-5 for the parts outside the CDR3, the full variable domain is DVKVTQSSRYLVKRTGEKVFLECVQDMDHENMFWYRQDPGLGLRLIYFSYDVKMKEKGDIPEGYSVSREKKERFSLILESASTNQTSMYLCASKLLAGGPGTQYFGPGTRLLVL.

V and J are TRBV28 and TRBJ2-5; 9 bases agree with TRBD2. Germline trimming cut 6 bases from V and 5 bases from J; bases unmatched to any gene: 7. From germline, CDR1 is MDHEN and CDR2 SYDVKM. The CDR3 sequence is 14 residues long. The CDR3 reads CASSSGTSRETQYF. DNA of the CDR3: TGTGCCAGCAGCTCTGGGACTAGCAGGGAGACCCAGTACTTC. Combining the CDR3 with reference TRBV28 and TRBJ2-5 gives the whole variable domain DVKVTQSSRYLVKRTGEKVFLECVQDMDHENMFWYRQDPGLGLRLIYFSYDVKMKEKGDIPEGYSVSREKKERFSLILESASTNQTSMYLCASSSGTSRETQYFGPGTRLLVL.

The gene calls are TRBV4-1 and TRBJ2-7; 14 bases line up with TRBD2. This CDR3 spans 15 amino acids. The germline V gene encodes CDR1 MGHRA and CDR2 YSYEKL. J gave up 8 bases and V 3 bases, and 6 bases lay outside the gene matches. The CDR3 nucleotides read TGCGCCAGCAGCCAGGGGGGACTAGCGGGAGCTCAGCAGTACTTC. Protein sequence: CASSQGGLAGAQQYF.

The CDR3 loop is CASSDRGGYGYTF. In DNA, the CDR3 is TGTGCCAGCAGCGACCGGGGGGGATATGGCTACACCTTC. The V call is TRBV5-6, the J call TRBJ1-2, with D possibly TRBD1 on 5 matching bases. The CDR3 has 13 amino acids. Germline V CDR1 and CDR2: SGHDT, YYEEEE. Trimming took off 4 bases at V and 5 bases at J, with 12 bases between the two ends.

The rearrangement joins TRBV29-1 to TRBJ1-1; 8 nucleotides align to TRBD1. CDR3 length: 14 residues. Germline V gene data show CDR1 as SQVTM and CDR2 as ANQGSEA. V was pared by 6 bases and J by 3 bases, with 9 bases of the junction left unmatched. The CDR3 here is CSVVQGARDTEAFF. CDR3 in DNA: TGCAGCGTGGTCCAGGGGGCTAGGGACACTGAAGCTTTCTTT.

This clone was counted between two and nine times. The chain combines TRBV5-1 with TRBJ2-4, with 12 bases lining up with TRBD1. Germline CDR1 SGHRS, CDR2 YFSETQ. The CDR3 sequence is 17 residues long. The junction had 6 bases not matched to a gene; V was cut back by 4 bases and J by 1 base. The CDR3 nucleotides read TGCGCCAGCAGCGTGGGACAGGGGGCGGATGCCAAAAACATTCAGTACTTC. Translated: CASSVGQGADAKNIQYF.

The chain uses TRBV7-9 and TRBJ2-1; the D gene could be TRBD1 or TRBD2 (6 bases each). Trimming took 2 bases from V and 8 from J, leaving 13 bases between them. CDR3 size: 14 residues. Germline V gene data show CDR1 as SEHNR and CDR2 as FQNEAQ (reference sequence). For the CDR3, the DNA is TGTGCCAGCAGCTTATGGGGGGCGGAGGATGAGCAGTTCTTC. Residues: CASSLWGAEDEQFF. The variable domain in full, with the rest retrieved from reference TRBV7-9 and TRBJ2-1, is DTGVSQNPRHKITKRGQNVTFRCDPISEHNRLYWYRQTLGQGPEFLTYFQNEAQLEKSRLLSDRFSAERPKGSFSTLEIQRTEQGDSAMYLCASSLWGAEDEQFFGPGTRLTVL.

A few counts support this clone. This chain links TRBV6-5 with TRBJ2-7; 11 bases fit TRBD2. Unmatched junction bases numbered 10, after V lost 6 bases and J lost 6 bases. This CDR3 spans 15 amino acids. Germline loops: CDR1 MNHEY, CDR2 SVGAGI. As DNA, the CDR3 is TGTGCCAGCAGCCGACAGCTAGCGGGAGGTTCCGAGCAGTACTTC. Amino acid sequence: CASSRQLAGGSEQYF.

The chain couples TRBV19 to TRBJ1-1; the D gene is possibly TRBD1 (5 bases). CDR1 and CDR2 from the germline V gene are LNHDA and SQIVND (reference sequence). The V end lost 10 bases, the J end lost 4 bases, and 22 bases lay between the germline ends. The CDR3 is 15 amino acids. CDR3 amino acids: CATITRGSSFTEAFF. The DNA of the CDR3 is TGTGCCACAATTACCCGGGGCAGCTCCTTCACTGAAGCTTTCTTT.

The V call is TRBV4-2, the J call TRBJ1-4; weak D call: TRBD1 (5 bases). This CDR3 region has 13 residues. V was pared by 4 bases and J by 7 bases, with 10 bases between. Germline assignment: CDR1 LGHNA and CDR2 YNFKEQ. The CDR3 loop is CASSRDGREKLFF. In DNA, the CDR3 is TGTGCCAGCAGCCGGGACGGGCGTGAAAAACTGTTTTTT.

The chain carries TRBV5-6 and TRBJ2-2; TRBD2 matches 10 bases. Germline lookup yields CDR1 SGHDT and CDR2 YYEEEE. The CDR3 is 19 amino acids. The V and J ends lost 3 bases and 7 bases, in that order; junction bases with no gene match: 18. CDR3 nucleotide sequence: TGTGCCAGCAGCTCACTTAAAGAAAGCGGGAGGGCCGAGAGCGGGGAGCTGTTTTTT. Its protein product is CASSSLKESGRAESGELFF.

J is TRBJ2-1 and V is TRBV21-1; TRBD2, the table's D call, was not compared with the DNA. TRBV21-1 counts as a pseudogene. The CDR3 is made up of 21 amino acids. CDR3 DNA sequence: TGTGCCAGCAGCAAAGCGATTCGGACTAGCGGGAGAATCGGCTCCTACAATGAGCAGTTCTTC. This codes for CASSKAIRTSGRIGSYNEQFF.

Only a few counts were recorded for this clone. This sample includes further DNA sequences coding for the same CDR3. This rearrangement joins TRBV10-2 to TRBJ2-7; no clear D. The CDR3 extends over 11 amino acids. The V end was cut by 3 bases, the J end by 4 bases, with 4 bases between. Germline V gives CDR1 WSHSY, CDR2 SAAADI. The CDR3 DNA follows: TGCGCCAGCAGTGACCGTTACGAGCAGTACTTC. Translation: CASSDRYEQYF.

The V gene is TRBV18, the J gene TRBJ2-3; 7 positions agree with TRBD1. The germline V gene has CDR1 KGHSH and CDR2 LQKENI. CDR3 length equals 14 residues. V dropped 6 bases and J dropped 0; count of bases not matched to a gene: 3. The CDR3 is CASSGTVSTDTQYF. The CDR3 bases are TGTGCCAGCTCCGGGACAGTAAGCACAGATACGCAGTATTTT.

The chain employs TRBV15 and TRBJ1-2, with TRBD1 as a possible D gene (5 bases). CDR1 LNHNV and CDR2 YYDKDF come from the germline V gene (reference sequence). Trimming pared 0 bases from V and 4 bases from J, leaving 12 bases between. The CDR3 loop spans 15 amino acids. DNA of the CDR3: TGTGCCACCAGCAGAGATCTCCGGGACGGCTATGGCTACACCTTC. Protein product: CATSRDLRDGYGYTF.